A single sample gave rise to the 4 T cell receptor beta chains below, sequenced in a study of beta chain features in type 1 diabetes. Isolated RNA was reverse transcribed in full, so expressed TCRB transcripts were sequenced. Clones were read by immunoSEQ multiplex PCR, and TCRdb kept only the in-frame ones, dropping some. The table shows 850,000 to 900,000 clones, with 17% occurring only once. Sequencing was done on a sample of naive CD4+ T cells from blood. These TCRs come from a young woman in good health.

The chain recombines TRBV7-3 with TRBJ2-3; TRBD2 matches 11 bases. The CDR3 extends over 16 amino acids. Unmatched junction bases numbered 8, after V lost 4 bases and J lost 5 bases. Germline values: CDR1 SGHTA, CDR2 FQGTGA. CDR3 bases: TGTGCCAGCAGCTACGGGGGACTAGCGGAAAGAGATACGCAGTATTTT. It codes for CASSYGGLAERDTQYF.

This chain connects TRBV11-2 to TRBJ2-1; D remains unclear. The CDR3 is made up of 14 amino acids. V was pared by 4 bases and J by 2 bases, with 9 bases between. Germline V lookup: CDR1 SGHAT, CDR2 FQNNGV. The CDR3 sequence is CASSSTTTYNEQFF. CDR3 sequence (DNA): TGTGCCAGCAGCTCTACAACCACCTACAATGAGCAGTTCTTC.

The J gene is TRBJ2-7, the V gene TRBV11-2, with 7 positions matching TRBD1. Trimming cost V 6 bases and J 4 bases; bases outside gene matches: 9. In germline, CDR1 is SGHAT, CDR2 FQNNGV. The CDR3 runs 14 residues. CDR3 region: CASSHPGQPYEQYF. CDR3 in DNA: TGTGCCAGCAGTCATCCGGGACAGCCATACGAGCAGTACTTC.

The chain uses TRBV4-1 and TRBJ2-5, with D unresolved. The CDR3 length is 11 residues. The germline V gene encodes CDR1 MGHRA and CDR2 YSYEKL. Trimming cost V 1 base and J 7 bases, with 4 bases left between them. DNA for the CDR3: TGCGCCAGCAGCCAAGGGGTGACCCAGTACTTC. As protein: CASSQGVTQYF.